This T cell receptor (beta chain) was identified in a study of T cells after yellow fever vaccination. Study findings and constraints: Re-detected after boosting: most primary clones, around 96% of CD4 and roughly 90% of CD8.

CDR3 length: 12 amino acids. The V end lost 7 bases, the J end lost 0 bases, and 8 bases lay between the germline ends. Per the germline V gene, CDR1 is DFQATT and CDR2 is SNEGSKA (reference sequence). Comment on this clonotype: What it binds is not known.

TCRdb itself ran the 5' RACE reads through MiXCR, one entry per CDR3 protein. The profile covers fewer than 450,000 distinct CDR3 sequences, with approximately 4.2% appearing a single time and 20% to 30% taken by the ten largest. The J gene is TRBJ2-3, the V gene TRBV20-1, with D possibly TRBD1 on 5 matching bases. This receptor was taken from a man younger than 35 who received the YFV17D yellow fever vaccine. Specimen: PBMCs, collected 5 days after the yellow fever booster vaccination. In DNA, the CDR3 is TGCAGTGTGGGGCCTAGCACAGATACGCAGTATTTT. Translating it yields CSVGPSTDTQYF.